This T cell receptor beta chain stems from a study of blood T cell repertoires in COVID-19. In the study overall: Sources were T cells, B-cell-depleted T cells, or PBMCs; the material itself was cDNA or gDNA.

Participants came from fewer than 25 US areas, aged roughly 18 to 89 years. A COVID-19 case was met by exposed participants within 2 weeks before study entry. TCRdb keeps only in-frame clones here, not all; method: immunoSEQ multiplex PCR. Of under 300,000 clones listed, about 90% are singletons. The CDR3 extends over 17 amino acids. CDR1 and CDR2 (germline): SGHTA, FQGTGA. V dropped 4 bases and J dropped 4; count of bases not matched to a gene: 9. Material for sequencing was PBMCs or T cells enriched from blood (not recorded which). The clonotype originates from a woman in her thirties or forties who had been exposed to COVID-19. The chain employs TRBV7-3 and TRBJ2-2; TRBD2 aligns across 10 bases. CDR3 amino acids: CASSSTSGVRGTGELFF. The DNA of the CDR3 is TGTGCCAGCAGCTCAACTAGCGGGGTTCGGGGCACCGGGGAGCTGTTTTTT.